The 30 T cell receptor beta chains below were found in one sample sequenced in a study of cytomegalovirus exposure and HLA in healthy donors (dated by TCRdb to 2017 to 2019). The method behind the library was the immunoSEQ multiplex PCR assay. A mixture of 60 forward primers for TCR Vbeta segments and 13 reverse primers for TCR Jbeta segments was used in the multiplex PCR. The clones in this table, taken by TCRdb from immuneACCESS, are in-frame only. Not every clone is retained; where verified, under half of the shortfall comes from an unresolved V gene, and the cause of the rest is unknown. For this sample there are 200,000 or so clones; about three quarters appear just once. Roughly 2.1% of the sample goes to the ten largest clones. Sequencing was performed on PBMCs. The source of these receptors is a woman aged 25-40 years in good health and CMV-seropositive.

The CDR3 is CASSIRGSRGSNQPQHF. The CDR3 bases are TGTGCCAGTAGTATCCGTGGGTCTAGGGGTAGCAATCAGCCCCAGCATTTT. V usage is TRBV19 and J usage is TRBJ1-5; maybe TRBD1 (5 bases). Germline assignment: CDR1 LNHDA and CDR2 SQIVND (reference sequence). The CDR3 is made up of 17 amino acids. V lost 3 bases and J 0 bases, leaving 15 bases between the germline ends. The full variable domain, completed using reference TRBV19 and TRBJ1-5, is DGGITQSPKYLFRKEGQNVTLSCEQNLNHDAMYWYRQDPGQGLRLIYYSQIVNDFQKGDIAEGYSVSREKKESFPLTVTSAQKNPTAFYLCASSIRGSRGSNQPQHFGDGTRLSIL.

The chain links TRBV10-1 to TRBJ1-2; D is perhaps TRBD1 (6 bases). CDR3 length equals 14 residues. Per germline, CDR1 WNHNN and CDR2 SYGVQD (reference sequence). V dropped 3 bases and J dropped 4 bases, with 12 bases sitting between them. The CDR3 sequence: CASSDRGQRYGYTF. In nucleotides, the CDR3 is TGCGCCAGCAGTGACCGAGGACAGCGCTATGGCTACACCTTC.

Remarks on this clone: One end of the junction does not line up with germline, which may come from a read error. V is TRBV7-9 and J is TRBJ1-6, with D unclear. This CDR3 is built from 12 residues. CDR1 is SEHNR, CDR2 FQNEAQ, per germline (reference sequence). The CDR3 spells CSSSRDNSPLHF. The CDR3 nucleotides read TGTTCCAGCAGCCGTGATAATTCACCCCTCCACTTT.

This chain uses TRBV5-1 with TRBJ2-2; D might be TRBD2 (6 bases). V was trimmed by 0 bases and J by 9 bases, leaving 15 bases between them. Germline assignment: CDR1 SGHRS and CDR2 YFSETQ. CDR3 size: 15 residues. The CDR3 is CASSLAPGEVWELFF. The DNA of the CDR3 is TGCGCCAGCAGCTTGGCCCCGGGGGAAGTATGGGAGCTGTTTTTT.

The chain joins TRBV5-6 to TRBJ1-2; tentative D call: TRBD1 (6 bases). V lost 4 bases and J lost 2, with 9 bases in between. CDR1 and CDR2 from the germline V gene are SGHDT and YYEEEE. CDR3 length equals 13 residues. The CDR3 here is CASSQDRNYGYTF. CDR3 nucleotide sequence: TGTGCCAGCAGCCAAGACAGGAACTATGGCTACACCTTC.

The chain is built from TRBV27 and TRBJ1-1; 10 bases line up with TRBD1. Germline V gene data show CDR1 as MNHEY and CDR2 as SMNVEV (reference sequence). Trimming took 5 bases from V and 6 from J; bases not matched to a gene: 9. The CDR3 loop spans 15 amino acids. Here the CDR3 DNA reads TGTGCCAGCAGTCGCTTTGGGGACAGGGGTGCTGAAGCTTTCTTT. The encoded protein is CASSRFGDRGAEAFF.

This chain uses TRBV7-3 with TRBJ2-7; weak D call: TRBD1 (6 bases). This CDR3 is built from 15 residues. Germline V gene lookup returns CDR1 SGHTA and CDR2 FQGTGA. V lost 8 bases and J lost 2, with 19 bases in between. The CDR3 bases are TGTGCCAGCTCCCCTCTCAGGGGCACCCCCTACGAGCAGTACTTC. Protein product: CASSPLRGTPYEQYF.

DNA for the CDR3: TGTGCCAGCAGCTTCGGGGTGACCCAGTACTTC. Protein: CASSFGVTQYF. This chain connects TRBV7-6 to TRBJ2-5; D is possibly TRBD2 (5 bases). The CDR3 has 11 residues. Germline-derived CDR1 and CDR2 are SGHVS and FNYEAQ. Trimming shortened V by 3 bases and J by 7 bases, and 6 bases separated the two germline ends. Full variable domain (remainder filled in from reference TRBV7-6 and TRBJ2-5): GAGVSQSPRYKVTKRGQDVALRCDPISGHVSLYWYRQALGQGPEFLTYFNYEAQQDKSGLPNDRFSAERPEGSISTLTIQRTEQRDSAMYRCASSFGVTQYFGPGTRLLVL.

This chain joins TRBV19 and TRBJ2-7; 7 nucleotides agree with TRBD1. This CDR3 has 14 residues. Germline V CDR1 and CDR2: LNHDA, SQIVND (reference sequence). V was clipped by 5 bases and J by 3 bases; unmatched bases: 7. CDR3 nucleotides: TGTGCCAGTAGTCGACAGGGTGGCCACTACGAGCAGTACTTC. Amino acid sequence: CASSRQGGHYEQYF.

The chain uses TRBV5-6 and TRBJ2-7, with a weak D call TRBD2 (5 bases). Trimming removed 4 bases from V and 7 bases from J, with 15 bases in between. The CDR3 has 13 amino acids. Looked up from germline, CDR1 is SGHDT and CDR2 is YYEEEE. The CDR3 DNA sequence: TGTGCCAGCAGCCGCTCCGGGGTTGGGGAGCAGTACTTC. Residues: CASSRSGVGEQYF. Variable domain in full (rest from reference TRBV5-6 and TRBJ2-7): DAGVTQSPTHLIKTRGQQVTLRCSPKSGHDTVSWYQQALGQGPQFIFQYYEEEERQRGNFPDRFSGHQFPNYSSELNVNALLLGDSALYLCASSRSGVGEQYFGPGTRLTVT.

J is TRBJ2-3 and V is TRBV5-1; D not certain. This CDR3 is 14 amino acids long. V lost 6 bases to trimming and J lost 2 bases, with 13 bases between them. The germline V gene has CDR1 SGHRS and CDR2 YFSETQ. CDR3: CASMRAEYTDTQYF. The CDR3, as DNA: TGCGCCAGCATGCGCGCCGAATACACAGATACGCAGTATTTT.

This chain links TRBV7-9 with TRBJ1-1; D unclear. Trimming pared 6 bases from V and 5 bases from J, leaving 13 bases between. Germline loops: CDR1 SEHNR, CDR2 FQNEAQ (reference sequence). There are 13 residues in the CDR3. DNA of the CDR3: TGTGCCAGCAGTTTTGGCGGTGCAACTGAAGCTTTCTTT. It encodes CASSFGGATEAFF.

V and J are TRBV30 and TRBJ1-1, with 11 bases lining up with TRBD1. The CDR3 has 15 amino acids. Per germline, CDR1 GTSNPN and CDR2 SVGIG (reference sequence). The V segment lost 4 bases and the J segment 3 bases; nucleotides outside the gene matches: 7. The CDR3 here is CAWNGQGASYTEAFF. CDR3 DNA: TGTGCCTGGAACGGACAGGGGGCTTCGTACACTGAAGCTTTCTTT.

The V and J genes are TRBV6-5 and TRBJ2-4, with D perhaps matching TRBD2 (6 bases). The V gene's germline CDR1 is MNHEY and CDR2 SVGAGI. This CDR3 has 15 residues. Trimming cost V 2 bases and J 9 bases, with 17 bases left between them. The CDR3 DNA reads TGTGCCAGCAGTTACACGCTCCCGGAGGGCGGCATTCAGTACTTC. It specifies CASSYTLPEGGIQYF.

V and J are TRBV5-4 and TRBJ2-7; a possible D gene is TRBD1 (6 bases). Germline V gives CDR1 SGHNT, CDR2 YYREEE (reference sequence). The V end lost 4 bases, the J end lost 1 base, and 12 bases lay between the germline ends. The CDR3 spans 14 residues. The CDR3 nucleotides are TGTGCCAGCAGCGAGGGCAGGGGATCCTACGAGCAGTACTTC. Amino acid sequence: CASSEGRGSYEQYF.

The V gene is TRBV7-9, the J gene TRBJ1-6; TRBD1 matches at 7 bases. Germline values: CDR1 SEHNR, CDR2 FQNEAQ (reference sequence). V shed 3 bases, J shed 9 bases, and the junction held 8 bases outside the gene matches. This CDR3 region has 15 residues. The CDR3 loop is CASSFARQGGSPLHF. CDR3 coding DNA: TGTGCCAGCAGCTTCGCGCGACAGGGCGGTTCACCCCTCCACTTT.

The genes are TRBV11-1 and TRBJ2-1, with D hard to call. V lost 2 bases and J lost 6, with 8 bases in between. CDR1 and CDR2 from the germline V gene are SGHAT and FQDESV (reference sequence). This CDR3 comprises 13 residues. The CDR3 nucleotides read TGTGCCAGCAGCTTATATGGCGGCAATGAGCAGTTCTTC. Its protein is CASSLYGGNEQFF.

This clone occurred once. V gene TRBV30 combines with J gene TRBJ1-2, with a possible D match to TRBD1 (6 bases). CDR3 size: 13 residues. Trimming cost V 2 bases and J 7 bases, with 14 bases left between them. Germline V CDR1 and CDR2: GTSNPN, SVGIG (reference sequence). The CDR3 DNA is TGTGCCTGGAGTTCCTTAACAGGGAGTGGCTACACCTTC. It codes for CAWSSLTGSGYTF.

In this sample, this clone turned up once. The chain couples TRBV6-1 to TRBJ1-2; no clear D gene. In germline, CDR1 is MNHNS, CDR2 SASEGT. Trimming left V 9 bases short and J 1 base short, with 12 bases between. This CDR3 contains 13 residues. The CDR3 bases are TGTGCCAGTCAGCGGGGAGGTAACTATGGCTACACCTTC. Its translation is CASQRGGNYGYTF.

This clone was observed a few times. The chain links TRBV28 to TRBJ2-7, with 7 bases that match TRBD2. J lost 1 base, V lost 4 bases, and 4 bases had no gene match. This CDR3 is built from 14 residues. Germline CDR1 is MDHEN and CDR2 is SYDVKM. CDR3 residues: CASSWGGTSYEQYF. The CDR3 bases are TGTGCCAGCAGTTGGGGGGGGACTTCCTACGAGCAGTACTTC.

The V call is TRBV2, the J call TRBJ2-1; weak D call: TRBD2 (5 bases). Looked up from germline, CDR1 is SNHLY and CDR2 is FYNNEI. CDR3 length equals 12 residues. V was pared by 10 bases and J by 6 bases, with 13 bases between. The CDR3 bases are TGTGCCACCGAGGGAAGCGGCAATGAGCAGTTCTTC. Its protein is CATEGSGNEQFF. Together with reference TRBV2 and TRBJ2-1, the CDR3 gives the full variable domain: EPEVTQTPSHQVTQMGQEVILRCVPISNHLYFYWYRQILGQKVEFLVSFYNNEISEKSEIFDDQFSVERPDGSNFTLKIRSTKLEDSAMYFCATEGSGNEQFFGPGTRLTVL.

The J gene is TRBJ1-3, the V gene TRBV30; possibly TRBD1 for D (5 bases). Germline CDR1 and CDR2: GTSNPN and SVGIG (reference sequence). The V and J ends lost 3 bases and 4 bases respectively, with 16 bases between them. CDR3 length equals 15 residues. CDR3 sequence: CAWSLGGRSGNTIYF. As DNA, the CDR3 is TGTGCCTGGAGCCTGGGGGGAAGGAGCGGAAACACCATATATTTT.

The chain has TRBV10-3 and TRBJ2-3; D possibly corresponds to TRBD2 (6 bases). This CDR3 spans 16 amino acids. V shed 10 bases and J shed 0 bases, with 20 bases lying between them. Germline lookup yields CDR1 ENHRY and CDR2 SYGVKD. The CDR3 protein is CATSSEGPLSTDTQYF. The CDR3 bases are TGTGCCACGTCTAGCGAGGGGCCCCTTAGCACAGATACGCAGTATTTT.

The CDR3 here is CASRGSVAYEQYF. The CDR3 DNA reads TGTGCCAGCAGAGGTAGCGTTGCCTACGAGCAGTACTTC. The gene calls are TRBV27 and TRBJ2-7; D is possibly TRBD2 (5 bases). Trimming stripped 6 bases from V and 2 bases from J, with 11 bases between. Germline CDR1 is MNHEY and CDR2 is SMNVEV (reference sequence). The CDR3 has 13 residues.

The chain recombines TRBV5-1 with TRBJ2-1; a possible D gene is TRBD1 (5 bases). Germline CDR1 reads SGHRS; CDR2 reads YFSETQ. The CDR3 runs 14 residues. With 6 bases removed from V and 5 bases from J, the gap between germline ends came to 15 bases. The CDR3 spells CASKPLVQDNEQFF. Here the CDR3 DNA reads TGCGCCAGCAAACCCTTAGTACAGGACAATGAGCAGTTCTTC.

The chain combines TRBV16 with TRBJ2-5; TRBD1 aligns across 11 bases. This CDR3 spans 12 amino acids. CDR1 KGHSY and CDR2 FQNENV come from the germline V gene. V shed 8 bases and J 6 bases; nucleotides not matched to a gene: 2. This chain's CDR3 is CASRDRGKTQYF. The CDR3 bases are TGTGCCAGCCGGGACAGGGGGAAGACCCAGTACTTC.

The J gene is TRBJ1-5, the V gene TRBV5-1; D perhaps matches TRBD1 (6 bases). This CDR3 contains 14 residues. Germline CDR1 and CDR2: SGHRS and YFSETQ. Trimming left V 3 bases short and J 5 bases short, with 12 bases between. Here the CDR3 DNA reads TGCGCCAGCAGCTCGACAGGTGATGATCAGCCCCAGCATTTT. Encoded protein: CASSSTGDDQPQHF. The whole variable domain, filled in from reference TRBV5-1 and TRBJ1-5, reads KAGVTQTPRYLIKTRGQQVTLSCSPISGHRSVSWYQQTPGQGLQFLFEYFSETQRNKGNFPGRFSGRQFSNSRSEMNVSTLELGDSALYLCASSSTGDDQPQHFGDGTRLSIL.

This chain links TRBV25-1 with TRBJ2-2, with a possible D match to TRBD2 (6 bases). Germline V gives CDR1 MGHDK, CDR2 SYGVNS. V was clipped by 6 bases and J by 4 bases, with 12 bases between them. The CDR3 has 14 amino acids. The CDR3 protein is CASRESGRTGELFF. The DNA for the CDR3 is TGTGCCAGCAGGGAAAGCGGGCGCACCGGGGAGCTGTTTTTT.

The chain recombines TRBV9 with TRBJ2-3; a weak D match, TRBD2 (5 bases). From germline, CDR1 is SGDLS and CDR2 YYNGEE. This CDR3 spans 16 amino acids. V was cut by 1 base and J by 2 bases, with 14 bases left in between. The CDR3 region has the DNA TGTGCCAGCAGCGTATGGTCTGGCGGGTACACAGATACGCAGTATTTT. This gives the protein CASSVWSGGYTDTQYF.

This clone was picked up one time. The rearrangement uses TRBV5-4 and TRBJ1-5; D remains ambiguous. Germline V CDR1 and CDR2: SGHNT, YYREEE (reference sequence). The CDR3 is made up of 14 amino acids. With 2 bases removed from V and 4 bases from J, the gap between germline ends came to 10 bases. The CDR3 DNA sequence: TGTGCCAGCAGCTTCTGGGGAGGGAATCAGCCCCAGCATTTT. Translation: CASSFWGGNQPQHF.